The rows below give T cell receptor beta chains drawn from one sample of a study of blood T cell repertoires in COVID-19. Some clones are missing from TCRdb's copy, which holds only in-frame ones; the method was immunoSEQ multiplex PCR. The sample lists tens of thousands of clones, roughly 80% occurring once. The sample taken for sequencing was peripheral blood. Source of these receptors: a woman at least 80 years old with active or convalescent COVID-19. CDR3s include the opening cysteine and the closing phenylalanine or tryptophan. The order of the fields is D gene, V gene, clone size, J gene, CDR3 DNA, CDR3 protein. A D gene is named only where the DNA matches it firmly. A row's size may be missing; if present it is once, few, many or a size class.

NA	TRBV21-1	NA	TRBJ2-4	TGTGCCAGCAGTCCCGACGAAGGGAGGGCCAAAAACATTCAGTACTTC	CASSPDEGRAKNIQYF
TRBD1	TRBV11-2	NA	TRBJ2-2	TGTGCCAGCAGCTTATCAGGGACAGGGGTTACCGGGGAGCTGTTTTTT	CASSLSGTGVTGELFF
NA	TRBV19	NA	TRBJ1-5	TGTGCCAGTAGTATAACAGCCACTCTCGGACAGTCCGGTATTTTATGGGCCCAGCATTTT	CASSITATLGQSGILWAQHF
NA	TRBV10-1	NA	TRBJ2-4	TGCGCCAGCAGTGAGTCGATACAGGGAGATTGGGGAAACATTCAGTACTTC	CASSESIQGDWGNIQYF
TRBD1	TRBV9	few	TRBJ2-5	TGTGCCAGCAGCGCCCCCTCTGGACAGGCAAAGACCCAGTACTTC	CASSAPSGQAKTQYF
NA	TRBV7-9	NA	TRBJ1-3	TGTGCCAGCAGCCGAGACGGGAGGGCGGGAAACACCATATATTTT	CASSRDGRAGNTIYF
TRBD1	TRBV30	few	TRBJ1-1	TGTGCCTGGAGTTATTGGACAGGTAACACTGAAGCTTTCTTT	CAWSYWTGNTEAFF
TRBD1	TRBV7-9	NA	TRBJ2-7	TGTGCCAGCAGCGTAGCTCCGGGACAGGTGTCCTACGAGCAGTACTTC	CASSVAPGQVSYEQYF
NA	TRBV4-2	NA	TRBJ2-7	TGTGCCAGCAGCCAAGATCTATCGGGGTACGAGCAGTACTTC	CASSQDLSGYEQYF
NA	TRBV6-1	few	TRBJ1-6	TGTGCCAGCAGTGAAGCCCACGGGGGATTACGCTCACCCCTCCACTTT	CASSEAHGGLRSPLHF
NA	TRBV10-3	NA	TRBJ1-6	TGTGCCACCCTAGGACACTTAAATAATTCACCCCTCCACTTT	CATLGHLNNSPLHF
NA	TRBV19	NA	TRBJ2-3	TGTGCCAGTAGACTAGCCGGCACAGATACGCAGTATTTT	CASRLAGTDTQYF
TRBD1	TRBV18	NA	TRBJ2-5	TGTGCCAGCTCACCTCACGAGGGGGCCCAAGAGACCCAGTACTTC	CASSPHEGAQETQYF
NA	TRBV27	NA	TRBJ1-4	TGTGCCAGCAGTTTAAGGGGGTGGGAAAAACTGTTTTTT	CASSLRGWEKLFF
TRBD2	TRBV3-1/TRBV3-2	NA	TRBJ2-7	TGTGCCAGCAGCCACCCCGGACTAGCGGGGGGGCCGTCCGAGCAGTACTTC	CASSHPGLAGGPSEQYF
TRBD1	TRBV28	NA	TRBJ2-5	TGTGCCAGCAGTTTACAGGGACAGCAAGAGACCCAGTACTTC	CASSLQGQQETQYF
TRBD1	TRBV7-2	NA	TRBJ1-2	TGTGCCAGCAGCTCTTCGCCGGGACAGGGGGCTGATGGCTACACCTTC	CASSSSPGQGADGYTF
NA	TRBV7-2	NA	TRBJ1-6	TGTGCCAGCAGCCCGGGACAATGGCGAAATTCACCCCTCCACTTT	CASSPGQWRNSPLHF
NA	TRBV2	NA	TRBJ1-2	TGTGCCAGCAGTGATAGTTGGGGAGTCTATGGCTACACCTTC	CASSDSWGVYGYTF
NA	TRBV2	NA	TRBJ2-5	TGTGCCAGCAGTGAGTGGGGCGTAGGGGGAGAGACCCAGTACTTC	CASSEWGVGGETQYF
TRBD2	TRBV7-9	NA	TRBJ2-2	TGTGCCAGCAGCCCGGGACTAGCGGGGGTTAACACCGGGGAGCTGTTTTTT	CASSPGLAGVNTGELFF
TRBD1	TRBV24-1	NA	TRBJ1-5	TGTGCCGTGGGACAGGGATCGAATACAAATCAGCCCCAGCATTTT	CAVGQGSNTNQPQHF
NA	TRBV19	few	TRBJ1-2	TGTGCCAGTAGTATGAAGCACACTAGCGCCTATGGCTACACCTTC	CASSMKHTSAYGYTF
TRBD1	TRBV5-1	NA	TRBJ1-2	TGCGCCAGCAGCTCGAAAGGGACAGGCGCTAACTATGGCTACACCTTC	CASSSKGTGANYGYTF
TRBD2	TRBV2	few	TRBJ2-3	TGTGCCAGCACCAGGACTAGTCTCTCAACAGATACGCAGTATTTT	CASTRTSLSTDTQYF
TRBD2	TRBV29-1	NA	TRBJ2-3	TGCAGCGTTGCGGGACTAGCGGGCACAGATACGCAGTATTTT	CSVAGLAGTDTQYF
NA	TRBV7-3	NA	TRBJ2-3	TGTGCCAGCAGCTTACGGGGGGCCGAAGCAGATACGCAGTATTTT	CASSLRGAEADTQYF
NA	TRBV12-3/TRBV12-4	NA	TRBJ1-1	TGTGCCAGCAGCTTTTCGAACACTGAAGCTTTCTTT	CASSFSNTEAFF
NA	TRBV6-6	NA	TRBJ2-1	TGTGCCAGCACCAAAATCAGGGGAACTTCCTACAATGAGCAGTTCTTC	CASTKIRGTSYNEQFF
NA	TRBV14	NA	TRBJ1-4	TGTGCCAGCAGCCAAGATCGGGTAAAACTGTTTTTT	CASSQDRVKLFF
NA	TRBV7-9	NA	TRBJ1-1	TGTGCCAGCAGCTTGAACCCAGATGGAGCTTTCTTT	CASSLNPDGAFF
NA	TRBV6-4	NA	TRBJ2-3	TGTGCCAGCAGCCGAGAAGCCTTTAGCACAGATACGCAGTATTTT	CASSREAFSTDTQYF
TRBD1	TRBV9	once	TRBJ1-2	TGTGCCAGCAGCGTAGAGGGGACAGGGGTTCGTGGCTACACCTTC	CASSVEGTGVRGYTF
NA	TRBV11-1	NA	TRBJ2-7	TGTGCCAGCAGCCGTGCGATCACGGGACACTTCTACGAGCAGTACTTC	CASSRAITGHFYEQYF
NA	TRBV18	NA	TRBJ2-2	TGTGCCAGCTCACGGAGTGGAGACACCGGGGAGCTGTTTTTT	CASSRSGDTGELFF
NA	TRBV9	once	TRBJ1-6	TGTGCCAGCAGCGGGGGCGGGGACGGTTCACCCCTCCACTTT	CASSGGGDGSPLHF
NA	TRBV5-1	NA	TRBJ2-3	TGCGCCAGCACCCCTTCCTGGGCAGGCAGAGATACGCAGTATTTT	CASTPSWAGRDTQYF
TRBD2	TRBV28	NA	TRBJ2-1	TGTGCCAGCAGCCTAGCGGGGGCTGAGCAGTTCTTC	CASSLAGAEQFF
TRBD2	TRBV10-2	few	TRBJ2-3	TGCGCCAGCAGTACTAGCGGGGCCCTTAGCACAGATACGCAGTATTTT	CASSTSGALSTDTQYF
NA	TRBV5-4	NA	TRBJ1-2	TGTGCCAGCAGCCTGCAGGGGACGGTATCTGGCTACACCTTC	CASSLQGTVSGYTF
NA	TRBV5-4	few	TRBJ2-7	TGTGCCAGCAGCTTGGACCAGGGCCACGAGGAGCAGTACTTC	CASSLDQGHEEQYF